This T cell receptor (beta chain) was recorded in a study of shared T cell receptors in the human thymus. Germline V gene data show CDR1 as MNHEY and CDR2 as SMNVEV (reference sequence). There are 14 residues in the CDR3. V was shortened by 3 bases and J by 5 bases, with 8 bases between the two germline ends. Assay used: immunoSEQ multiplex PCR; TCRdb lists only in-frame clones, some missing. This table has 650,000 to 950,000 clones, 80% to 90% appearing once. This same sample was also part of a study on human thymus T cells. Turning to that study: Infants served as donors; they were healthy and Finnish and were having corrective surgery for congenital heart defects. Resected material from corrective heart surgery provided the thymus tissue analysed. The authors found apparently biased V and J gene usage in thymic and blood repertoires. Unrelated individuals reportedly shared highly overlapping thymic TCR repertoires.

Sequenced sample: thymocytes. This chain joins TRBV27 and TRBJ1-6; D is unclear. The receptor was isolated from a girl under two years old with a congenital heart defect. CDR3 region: CASSLGVDNSPLHF. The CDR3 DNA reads TGTGCCAGCAGTTTGGGCGTGGATAATTCACCCCTCCACTTT.